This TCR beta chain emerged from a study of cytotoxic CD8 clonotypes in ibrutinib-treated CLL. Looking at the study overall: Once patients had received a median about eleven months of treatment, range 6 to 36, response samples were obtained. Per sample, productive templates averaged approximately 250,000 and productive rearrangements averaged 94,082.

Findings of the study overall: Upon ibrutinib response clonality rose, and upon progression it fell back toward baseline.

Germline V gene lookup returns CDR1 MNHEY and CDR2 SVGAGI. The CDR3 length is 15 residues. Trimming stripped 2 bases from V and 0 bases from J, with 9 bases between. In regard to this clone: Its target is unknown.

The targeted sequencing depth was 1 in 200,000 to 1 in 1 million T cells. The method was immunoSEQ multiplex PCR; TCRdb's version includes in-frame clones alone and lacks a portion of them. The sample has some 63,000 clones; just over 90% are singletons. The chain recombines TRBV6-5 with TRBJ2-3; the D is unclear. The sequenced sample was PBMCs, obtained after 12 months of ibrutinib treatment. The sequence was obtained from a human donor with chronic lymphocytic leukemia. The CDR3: CASSYRSSSTDTQYF. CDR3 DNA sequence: TGTGCCAGCAGTTACCGTAGCAGTAGCACAGATACGCAGTATTTT.